These 10 T cell receptor beta chains came from one sample sequenced in a study of T cell repertoires in cytomegalovirus infection (dated by TCRdb to between 2018 and 2020). The sample's treatment or condition label is to be understood as: in vitro stimulation with specific CMV peptide epitopes to enrich CMV-specific T cells. Their cognate antigens are unknown. Sequencing relied on an Illumina HiSeq 1500. Using fastp trimming at Q25 and MiXCR clonotype assembly, TCRdb reanalyzed the public sequencing data and kept in-frame beta chains. Rows merge per CDR3 protein into single entries with the most common DNA and genes. Within this sample are around 710,000 distinct CDR3 sequences, with about 27% of them counted one time only. The top ten clones comprise about an eighth of the sample. Sequenced here: cultured CD8+ T cells from PBMCs, sampled from culture after CMV antigen stimulation. These receptor sequences come from a human donor in good health (CMV status not recorded). Some clones in this sample may be carry-over from other donors' samples.

The table lists this clonotype with many counts. The chain employs TRBV7-9 and TRBJ1-5; 7 nucleotides align to TRBD1. CDR1 and CDR2 from the germline V gene are SEHNR and FQNEAQ (reference sequence). The V and J ends lost 5 bases and 7 bases, in that order; junction bases with no gene match: 11. CDR3 length equals 15 residues. This CDR3 is CASSALQGRGQPQHF. The CDR3 nucleotides are TGTGCCAGCAGCGCTCTACAGGGGAGGGGCCAGCCCCAGCATTTT.

The V gene is TRBV2, the J gene TRBJ1-2; TRBD1 matches 9 bases. Germline V CDR1 and CDR2: SNHLY, FYNNEI. The CDR3 covers 13 residues. After removal of 6 bases from V and 13 bases from J, the junction contained 12 bases not matched to a gene. CDR3 in DNA: TGTGCCAGCAGCTCCGGGACAGGGATGGAGCTCACCTTC. This sequence encodes CASSSGTGMELTF.

This clonotype was detected many times. The V gene is TRBV12-3 or TRBV12-4, the J gene TRBJ2-7; TRBD1 matches 8 bases. This CDR3 is built from 12 residues. V dropped 5 bases and J dropped 3; count of bases not matched to a gene: 0. CDR3 bases: TGTGCCAGCAGTACAGGGGGCTACGAGCAGTACTTC. This sequence encodes CASSTGGYEQYF.

This sequence joins TRBV4-3 and TRBJ1-5; D unresolved. Trimming took 2 bases from V and 9 from J, leaving 11 bases between them. The CDR3 has 13 amino acids. In germline, CDR1 is LGHNA, CDR2 YSLEER. CDR3 in amino acids: CASSQMHGRPQHF. CDR3 DNA sequence: TGCGCCAGCAGCCAAATGCATGGTCGGCCCCAGCATTTT.

The chain uses TRBV4-2 and TRBJ1-1; TRBD1 aligns across 8 bases. The germline V gene encodes CDR1 LGHNA and CDR2 YNFKEQ. CDR3 length equals 17 residues. The J segment lost 1 base and the V segment lost 4 bases, leaving 11 bases of the junction unmatched. This chain's CDR3 is CASSPEPGGLGNTEAFF. CDR3 DNA sequence: TGTGCCAGCAGCCCCGAGCCAGGGGGCTTGGGGAACACTGAAGCTTTCTTT.

This chain connects TRBV7-6 to TRBJ2-1; tentative D call: TRBD1 (5 bases). There are 14 residues in the CDR3. V gave up 4 bases and J gave up 5 bases, with 12 bases separating them. Germline CDR1 and CDR2: SGHVS and FNYEAQ. The CDR3 protein is CASSSRGEHNEQFF. The CDR3 DNA is TGTGCCAGCAGCTCAAGGGGCGAACACAATGAGCAGTTCTTC.

V and J are TRBV27 and TRBJ2-7, with 9 positions matching TRBD1. The CDR3 runs 14 residues. CDR1 is MNHEY and CDR2 is SMNVEV in the germline V gene (reference sequence). Unmatched junction bases numbered 6, after V lost 6 bases and J lost 3 bases. CDR3 in amino acids: CASSRGQGNYEQYV. The CDR3 DNA sequence: TGTGCCAGCAGCAGGGGACAGGGCAACTACGAGCAGTACGTC.

The V gene is TRBV7-8, the J gene TRBJ2-7; D tentatively fits TRBD1 or TRBD2 (5 bases each). Germline V gives CDR1 SGHVS, CDR2 FQNEAQ. Trimming pared 6 bases from V and 6 bases from J, leaving 24 bases between. The CDR3 extends over 16 amino acids. CDR3 residues: CASSSGPGRWVPEQYV. The CDR3, as DNA: TGTGCCAGCAGTTCCGGTCCGGGACGTTGGGTCCCCGAGCAGTACGTC.

The CDR3: CASSLPSSDRWHKRSTDTQYF. In nucleotides, the CDR3 is TGTGCCAGCAGCTTACCCAGTTCGGACAGGTGGCATAAACGAAGCACAGATACGCAGTATTTT. V usage is TRBV7-2 and J usage is TRBJ2-3, with 7 bases identical to TRBD1. Trimming at V came to 2 bases and at J to 0 bases, leaving 20 bases not matched to a gene. Germline V gene sequence: CDR1 SGHTA, CDR2 FQGNSA. CDR3 size: 21 residues.

In this sample, this clonotype turned up a few times. This chain joins TRBV7-3 and TRBJ2-5; D may be TRBD1 (6 bases). CDR1 is SGHTA and CDR2 is FQGTGA in the germline V gene. The CDR3 totals 15 residues. V lost 0 bases to trimming and J lost 5 bases, with 13 bases between them. CDR3 amino acids: CASSLTGRGTETQYF. The DNA for the CDR3 is TGTGCCAGCAGCTTAACAGGCAGGGGTACGGAGACCCAGTACTTC.